Shown below are 17 T cell receptor beta chains from a single sample sequenced in a study of blood T cells in healthy people across ages. Then a second PCR, running about 7 to 11 cycles, was carried out with a sample-barcoded 5' primer and a J-beta primer mix. MiXCR, run by TCRdb on the 5' RACE reads, gives a single entry per CDR3 protein. This table holds about 650,000 distinct CDR3 sequences, 45% to 60% found once. The sample comprised blood. These receptors originate from an elderly woman in good health.

V and J are TRBV4-2 and TRBJ2-6; no reliable D call. The V end was cut by 3 bases, the J end by 0 bases, with 6 bases between. The CDR3 runs 15 residues. Germline CDR1 and CDR2: LGHNA and YNFKEQ. CDR3 coding DNA: TGTGCCAGCAGCCAGGAGACCTCTGGGGCCAACGTCCTGACTTTC. This sequence encodes CASSQETSGANVLTF.

This clonotype was detected once. This chain connects TRBV7-9 to TRBJ2-3, with 7 bases lining up with TRBD2. CDR1 and CDR2 from the germline V gene are SEHNR and FQNEAQ (reference sequence). The CDR3 spans 14 residues. The J segment lost 8 bases and the V segment lost 7 bases, leaving 12 bases of the junction unmatched. The CDR3 reads CASNYVAGDGTQYF. DNA of the CDR3: TGTGCCAGCAACTATGTGGCGGGAGACGGTACGCAGTATTTT.

The V gene is TRBV7-9, the J gene TRBJ2-5, with D uncertain. Germline V gene data show CDR1 as SEHNR and CDR2 as FQNEAQ (reference sequence). This CDR3 has 14 amino acids. V was trimmed by 7 bases and J by 5 bases, leaving 17 bases between them. CDR3 sequence (DNA): TGTGCCAGCATCCCCATAGGGTTTGGGGAGACCCAGTACTTC. It translates to CASIPIGFGETQYF.

This clonotype was observed a handful of times. The J gene is TRBJ1-3, the V gene TRBV12-3 or TRBV12-4, with D uncertain. The CDR3 is 12 amino acids. V lost 3 bases and J lost 5, with 5 bases in between. The CDR3 nucleotides read TGTGCCAGCAGTTTTGCCCGAAACACCATATATTTT. Protein product: CASSFARNTIYF.

This clonotype showed up many times. This rearrangement joins TRBV12-3 or TRBV12-4 to TRBJ2-3; no reliable D call. CDR3 size: 11 residues. Trimming left V 7 bases short and J 1 base short, with 3 bases between. CDR3 amino acids: CASKRTDTQYF. Written as DNA, the CDR3 is TGTGCCAGCAAACGCACAGATACGCAGTATTTT.

The chain employs TRBV7-9 and TRBJ1-3; 9 nucleotides match TRBD1. The trim removed 5 bases at V and 0 bases at J, leaving 8 bases unmatched. Germline V lookup: CDR1 SEHNR, CDR2 FQNEAQ (reference sequence). The CDR3 extends over 17 amino acids. The chain's CDR3 is CASSTRTGDHSGNTIYF. The CDR3, as DNA: TGTGCCAGCAGCACGAGGACAGGGGATCACTCTGGAAACACCATATATTTT. Looking up the rest from reference TRBV7-9 and TRBJ1-3 gives the full variable domain: DTGVSQNPRHKITKRGQNVTFRCDPISEHNRLYWYRQTLGQGPEFLTYFQNEAQLEKSRLLSDRFSAERPKGSFSTLEIQRTEQGDSAMYLCASSTRTGDHSGNTIYFGEGSWLTVV.

The V and J genes are TRBV30 and TRBJ2-7, with D perhaps given as TRBD1 or TRBD2 (5 bases each). From germline, CDR1 is GTSNPN and CDR2 SVGIG (reference sequence). With 1 base removed from V and 0 bases from J, the gap between germline ends came to 13 bases. This CDR3 is 15 amino acids long. The DNA of the CDR3 is TGTGCCTGGAGTGCTATGGGACGGAGCTCCTACGAGCAGTACTTC. This gives the protein CAWSAMGRSSYEQYF.

This clonotype was observed at least ten times. The V and J genes are TRBV7-2 and TRBJ2-1, with TRBD2 matching over 7 bases. V dropped 2 bases and J dropped 2; count of bases not matched to a gene: 12. Germline loops: CDR1 SGHTA, CDR2 FQGNSA. This CDR3 comprises 18 residues. CDR3: CASSLQVSAGAAYNEQFF. As DNA, the CDR3 is TGTGCCAGCAGCTTACAGGTATCGGCGGGAGCGGCCTACAATGAGCAGTTCTTC.

This clonotype has just one count. This may come from a read error, since a much larger clone is one base off. This rearrangement joins TRBV10-3 to TRBJ1-2; 9 bases agree with TRBD1. Germline CDR1 reads ENHRY; CDR2 reads SYGVKD. The V segment lost 6 bases and the J segment 3 bases; nucleotides outside the gene matches: 5. There are 14 residues in the CDR3. CDR3 sequence (DNA): TGTGCCATCAGGAGGGACAGGGAGGACTATGGCTACACCTTC. Its translation is CAIRRDREDYGYTF.

V and J are TRBV11-2 and TRBJ2-7, with 8 bases fitting TRBD2. The CDR3 has 15 residues. Germline V gives CDR1 SGHAT, CDR2 FQNNGV. V gave up 0 bases and J gave up 0 bases; unmatched junction bases: 1. The CDR3 coding sequence is TGTGCCAGCAGCTTAGAACTAGCGGTCTCCTACGAGCAGTACTTC. Translation: CASSLELAVSYEQYF. Together with reference TRBV11-2 and TRBJ2-7, the CDR3 gives the full variable domain: EAGVAQSPRYKIIEKRQSVAFWCNPISGHATLYWYQQILGQGPKLLIQFQNNGVVDDSQLPKDRFSAERLKGVDSTLKIQPAKLEDSAVYLCASSLELAVSYEQYFGPGTRLTVT.

The chain combines TRBV28 with TRBJ2-6; D not resolved. Germline V CDR1 and CDR2: MDHEN, SYDVKM. V lost 5 bases to trimming and J lost 0 bases, with 11 bases between them. CDR3 length: 16 residues. This CDR3 is CASSHPTGSGANVLTF. The DNA of the CDR3 is TGTGCCAGCAGTCACCCGACGGGCTCTGGGGCCAACGTCCTGACTTTC.

On this clonotype: A single base separates this from a much larger clone, so it may be a read error. J is TRBJ1-5 and V is TRBV7-2; a weak D match, TRBD1 (6 bases). Germline CDR1 SGHTA, CDR2 FQGNSA. The CDR3 sequence is 13 residues long. The CDR3 is CAGSAQGPRPQHF. CDR3 in DNA: TGTGCCGGCAGCGCTCAGGGGCCTCGGCCCCAGCATTTT.

Notes on this clonotype: At one end, the junction sequence differs from germline, possibly due to a read error. The gene calls are TRBV12-3 or TRBV12-4 and TRBJ2-2, with D possibly TRBD2 on 6 matching bases. There are 15 residues in the CDR3. DNA for the CDR3: TGTGTCAGCAGTTTCCGGGGGAGCTTCACCGGGGAGCTGTTTTTT. It codes for CVSSFRGSFTGELFF.

The chain joins TRBV28 to TRBJ2-5, with D possibly being TRBD2 (7 bases). Looked up from germline, CDR1 is MDHEN and CDR2 is SYDVKM. CDR3 size: 14 residues. With 4 bases removed from V and 11 bases from J, the gap between germline ends came to 20 bases. DNA for the CDR3: TGTGCCAGCAGTTCCGGGGGGCGCATACCCCAGCAGTACTTC. It yields the protein CASSSGGRIPQQYF.

The chain employs TRBV15 and TRBJ2-7; the D call may be TRBD1 or TRBD2 (5 bases each). Germline V gene lookup returns CDR1 LNHNV and CDR2 YYDKDF (reference sequence). The CDR3 has 14 amino acids. Trimming took 4 bases from V and 3 from J, leaving 13 bases between them. The CDR3, as DNA: TGTGCCACCAGCATCGGGATAGGGGACTACGAGCAGTACTTC. The encoded protein is CATSIGIGDYEQYF.

This clonotype has ten or more counts. This chain uses TRBV20-1 with TRBJ2-1, with TRBD2 matching 9 bases. Unmatched junction bases numbered 3, after V lost 6 bases and J lost 0 bases. Germline CDR1 DFQATT, CDR2 SNEGSKA (reference sequence). This CDR3 region has 14 residues. The CDR3 nucleotides are TGCAGTGCGAGGACTAGCGACTCCTACAATGAGCAGTTCTTC. This encodes CSARTSDSYNEQFF.

Comment on this clonotype: A single base separates this from a much larger clone, so it may be a read error. The chain uses TRBV6-6 and TRBJ1-2, with D perhaps matching TRBD1 (6 bases). Per germline, CDR1 MNHNY and CDR2 SVGAGI (reference sequence). The CDR3 extends over 12 amino acids. The CDR3 is CACRRGGSGYTF. As DNA, the CDR3 is TGTGCCTGCAGAAGGGGGGGGTCCGGCTACACCTTC.